This record looks at one TCR beta chain sequence and its context. Its matching antigen is unknown. This sample is part of a study of shared clonotypes between healthy human individuals. Findings of the study overall: Clonotypes shared by all four sorted-subset donors had higher generation probabilities than non-shared clonotypes. Among the subsets, naive ones generally showed larger estimated richness than memory ones.

Assay: immunoSEQ multiplex PCR; the TCRdb copy retains only in-frame clones and omits some. The table lists a few million clones, approximately 96% of them singletons, with roughly 0.13% in the top ten. This receptor was identified in a man in his late teens or twenties in good health. The sample was naive CD4+ T cells sorted from blood. Documented subset: CD45RA+ positively selected.

CDR3 protein: CASNTGGATNEKLFF. CDR3 DNA: TGTGCCAGCAACACCGGAGGAGCAACTAATGAAAAACTGTTTTTT. This chain joins TRBV5-4 and TRBJ1-4; D gene ambiguous. This CDR3 has 15 residues. Germline V CDR1 and CDR2: SGHNT, YYREEE (reference sequence). Trimming shortened V by 6 bases and J by 0 bases, and 12 bases separated the two germline ends.